Shown below are 17 T cell receptor beta chains from a single sample sequenced in a study of Ad26.COV2.S vaccination and SARS-CoV-2 variants. TCRdb's table, derived via immunoSEQ multiplex PCR, lists solely in-frame clones and lacks some. This table holds some 460,000 clones, approximately 90% found once. Stated treatment: over 15 received Ad26.COV2.S at low or high dose, single or two shots; about 5 received placebo; per-sample allocation not given. Material that was analyzed had been drawn on day 63 after the first vaccine or placebo injection. The starting material was peripheral blood, obtained in a trial of Ad26.COV2.S vaccine versus placebo. The receptor source for this set is a person aged 18-65 years who received the Ad26.COV2.S COVID-19 vaccine or a placebo.

Only one count was recorded for this clone. J is TRBJ2-7 and V is TRBV20-1, with D unresolved. Germline CDR1 and CDR2: DFQATT and SNEGSKA (reference sequence). CDR3 length: 13 residues. Trimming took 3 bases from V and 2 from J, leaving 11 bases between them. The CDR3 spells CSASPQTAYEQYF. The DNA of the CDR3 is TGCAGTGCTAGTCCCCAAACGGCCTACGAGCAGTACTTC.

The genes are TRBV7-2 and TRBJ2-2, with D perhaps being TRBD1 or TRBD2 (5 bases each). V was cut by 3 bases and J by 3 bases, with 8 bases left in between. CDR1 is SGHTA, CDR2 FQGNSA, per germline. The CDR3 runs to 14 residues. CDR3 nucleotide sequence: TGTGCCAGCAGCTTGGGGACCTACACCGGGGAGCTGTTTTTT. Protein: CASSLGTYTGELFF.

V is TRBV19 and J is TRBJ1-1, with 7 bases that match TRBD1. The CDR3 consists of 12 residues. The V segment lost 10 bases and the J segment 4 bases; nucleotides outside the gene matches: 6. The germline V gene encodes CDR1 LNHDA and CDR2 SQIVND (reference sequence). The CDR3 is CATRQGGTEAFF. CDR3 DNA sequence: TGTGCCACTCGACAGGGAGGCACTGAAGCTTTCTTT.

The V gene is TRBV7-2, the J gene TRBJ2-1; maybe TRBD1 (6 bases). The CDR3 runs to 17 residues. Germline CDR1 is SGHTA and CDR2 is FQGNSA. V gave up 4 bases and J gave up 0 bases, with 16 bases separating them. CDR3 amino acids: CASSSRGFGSSYNEQFF. DNA for the CDR3: TGTGCCAGCAGCTCCAGGGGTTTTGGGAGCTCCTACAATGAGCAGTTCTTC.

The rearrangement joins TRBV4-2 to TRBJ1-2; D gene ambiguous. From germline, CDR1 is LGHNA and CDR2 YNFKEQ. The CDR3 totals 14 residues. The V end lost 0 bases, the J end lost 3 bases, and 8 bases lay between the germline ends. The CDR3 nucleotides are TGTGCCAGCAGCCAAGACAGTGAATACTATGGCTACACCTTC. It yields the protein CASSQDSEYYGYTF.

The V gene is TRBV5-1, the J gene TRBJ1-1, with 7 bases identical to TRBD1. Trimming removed 2 bases from V and 2 bases from J; junction bases left unmatched: 6. CDR1 SGHRS and CDR2 YFSETQ come from the germline V gene. This CDR3 region has 15 residues. Here the CDR3 DNA reads TGCGCCAGCAGCTTCCCAACAGGGGCAAACACTGAAGCTTTCTTT. Protein product: CASSFPTGANTEAFF.

The chain is built from TRBV11-3 and TRBJ2-2, with no clear D. Germline CDR1 and CDR2: SGHNT and YENEEA. Trimming cost V 2 bases and J 6 bases, with 7 bases left between them. The CDR3 has 13 residues. CDR3 loop: CASSLKVAGELFF. The CDR3 DNA follows: TGTGCCAGCAGCTTAAAGGTTGCCGGGGAGCTGTTTTTT.

V gene TRBV7-6 combines with J gene TRBJ2-1; 7 positions match TRBD2. This CDR3 has 16 residues. The J segment lost 6 bases and the V segment lost 4 bases, leaving 12 bases of the junction unmatched. The V gene's germline CDR1 is SGHVS and CDR2 FNYEAQ. The CDR3 DNA reads TGTGCCAGCAGCTGGACTAGGGACTACCCCTCCAATGAGCAGTTCTTC. Amino acid sequence: CASSWTRDYPSNEQFF.

The V and J genes are TRBV7-9 and TRBJ2-7, with D unclear. CDR1 is SEHNR and CDR2 is FQNEAQ in the germline V gene (reference sequence). With 5 bases removed from V and 5 bases from J, the gap between germline ends came to 13 bases. The CDR3 contains 13 residues. The CDR3 loop is CASSPRNTDEQYF. Here the CDR3 DNA reads TGTGCCAGCAGCCCACGCAATACGGACGAGCAGTACTTC.

The chain links TRBV28 to TRBJ2-1; the D gene is possibly TRBD2 (5 bases). The CDR3 covers 19 residues. The germline gives CDR1 MDHEN, CDR2 SYDVKM. The V end lost 3 bases, the J end lost 0 bases, and 21 bases lay between the germline ends. CDR3 nucleotide sequence: TGTGCCAGCAGTTTTCGTGGCGGGTATAGCGCATTCTCCTACAATGAGCAGTTCTTC. It encodes CASSFRGGYSAFSYNEQFF.

This chain links TRBV18 with TRBJ1-2, with 12 bases that match TRBD1. This CDR3 is built from 15 residues. Germline CDR1 and CDR2: KGHSH and LQKENI. The V gene end was trimmed by 5 bases and the J gene end by 4 bases; junction bases not matched to a gene: 5. CDR3 protein: CASSIGTGGSYGYTF. In DNA, the CDR3 is TGTGCCAGCTCAATAGGGACAGGGGGCTCCTATGGCTACACCTTC.

In DNA, the CDR3 is TGTGCCAGCAGTTCCCCCACGGATGAAGCTTTCTTT. This gives the protein CASSSPTDEAFF. The chain links TRBV6-5 to TRBJ1-1, with D hard to call. V was pared by 4 bases and J by 7 bases, with 10 bases between. Germline CDR1 is MNHEY and CDR2 is SVGAGI. This CDR3 spans 12 amino acids.

This clone was detected only once. The chain is built from TRBV28 and TRBJ2-7, with D uncertain. The germline V and J ends were trimmed by 1 base and 3 bases, with 1 base remaining between them. The CDR3 is 11 residues long. Germline-derived CDR1 and CDR2 are MDHEN and SYDVKM. The CDR3 region is CASSLYYEQYF. The CDR3 DNA reads TGTGCCAGCAGTTTATACTACGAGCAGTACTTC.

V and J are TRBV28 and TRBJ1-5, with D possibly being TRBD1 (5 bases). V lost 8 bases and J 5 bases, leaving 10 bases between the germline ends. The germline gives CDR1 MDHEN, CDR2 SYDVKM. The CDR3 consists of 12 residues. The CDR3 sequence is CASRGGDQPQHF. The CDR3 nucleotides are TGTGCCAGCCGGGGAGGGGATCAGCCCCAGCATTTT.

This chain links TRBV21-1 with TRBJ1-1. TRBV21-1 counts as a pseudogene. The CDR3 is 11 amino acids. The CDR3 bases are TGTGCCAGCAGGGGTCGGACTGAAGCTTTCTTT. Residues: CASRGRTEAFF.

V is TRBV14 and J is TRBJ2-7; TRBD1 aligns across 10 bases. With V trimmed by 4 bases and J by 1 base, 4 bases remained unmatched. The CDR3 runs 15 residues. Germline loops: CDR1 SGHDN, CDR2 FVKESK. CDR3 sequence reads: CASSRWGQGSYEQYF. CDR3 sequence (DNA): TGTGCCAGCAGCCGTTGGGGACAGGGGTCCTACGAGCAGTACTTC.

This chain uses TRBV27 with TRBJ2-7; tentatively, D is TRBD1 or TRBD2 (6 bases each). Trimming shortened V by 7 bases and J by 3 bases, and 16 bases separated the two germline ends. The CDR3 spans 14 residues. Germline loops: CDR1 MNHEY, CDR2 SMNVEV (reference sequence). The CDR3 region is CASNPFGGHYEQYF. As DNA, the CDR3 is TGTGCCAGCAACCCTTTTGGGGGGCACTACGAGCAGTACTTC.